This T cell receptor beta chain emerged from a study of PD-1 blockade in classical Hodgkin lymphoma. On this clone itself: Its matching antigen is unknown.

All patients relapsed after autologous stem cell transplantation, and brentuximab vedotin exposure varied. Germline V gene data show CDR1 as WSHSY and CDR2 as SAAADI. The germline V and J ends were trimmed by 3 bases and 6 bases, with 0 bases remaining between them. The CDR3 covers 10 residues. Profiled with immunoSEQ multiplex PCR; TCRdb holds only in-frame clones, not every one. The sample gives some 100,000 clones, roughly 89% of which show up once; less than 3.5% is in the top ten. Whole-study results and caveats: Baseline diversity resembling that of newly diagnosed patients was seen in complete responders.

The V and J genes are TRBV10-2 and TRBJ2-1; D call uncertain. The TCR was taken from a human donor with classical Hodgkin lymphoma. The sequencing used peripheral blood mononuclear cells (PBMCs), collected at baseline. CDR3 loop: CASSDNEQFF. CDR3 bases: TGCGCCAGCAGTGACAATGAGCAGTTCTTC.